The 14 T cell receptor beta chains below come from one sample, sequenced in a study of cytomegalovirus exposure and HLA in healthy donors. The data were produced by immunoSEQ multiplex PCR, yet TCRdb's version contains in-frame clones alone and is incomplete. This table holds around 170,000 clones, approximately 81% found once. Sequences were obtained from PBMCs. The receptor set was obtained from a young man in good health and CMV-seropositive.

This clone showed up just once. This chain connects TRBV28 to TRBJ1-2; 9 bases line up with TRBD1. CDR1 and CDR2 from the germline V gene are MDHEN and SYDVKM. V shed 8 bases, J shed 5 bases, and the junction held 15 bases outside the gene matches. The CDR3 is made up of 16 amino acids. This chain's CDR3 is CASRTTGTGLAYGYTF. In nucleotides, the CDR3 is TGTGCCAGCCGAACAACCGGGACAGGGTTGGCTTATGGCTACACCTTC.

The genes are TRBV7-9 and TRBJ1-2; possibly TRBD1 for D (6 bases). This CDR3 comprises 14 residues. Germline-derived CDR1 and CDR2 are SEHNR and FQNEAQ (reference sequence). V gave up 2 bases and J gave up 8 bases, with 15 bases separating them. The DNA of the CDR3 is TGTGCCAGCAGCTTAAACCCCAGGGGTCAAGGCTACACCTTC. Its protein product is CASSLNPRGQGYTF.

DNA for the CDR3: TGTGCCAGCAGTATTCGACTAGCGGGGGGGTTAGATACGCAGTATTTT. Encoded protein: CASSIRLAGGLDTQYF. The chain recombines TRBV28 with TRBJ2-3; 14 bases are shared with TRBD2. This CDR3 comprises 16 residues. CDR1 and CDR2 (germline): MDHEN, SYDVKM. J gave up 5 bases and V 5 bases, and 6 bases lay outside the gene matches. Full variable domain (remainder filled in from reference TRBV28 and TRBJ2-3): DVKVTQSSRYLVKRTGEKVFLECVQDMDHENMFWYRQDPGLGLRLIYFSYDVKMKEKGDIPEGYSVSREKKERFSLILESASTNQTSMYLCASSIRLAGGLDTQYFGPGTRLTVL.

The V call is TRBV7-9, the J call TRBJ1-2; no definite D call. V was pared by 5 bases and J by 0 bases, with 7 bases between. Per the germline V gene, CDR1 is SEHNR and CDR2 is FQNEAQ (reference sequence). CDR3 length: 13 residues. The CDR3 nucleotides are TGTGCCAGCAGCCAAGACACTAACTATGGCTACACCTTC. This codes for CASSQDTNYGYTF. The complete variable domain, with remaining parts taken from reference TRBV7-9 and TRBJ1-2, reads DTGVSQNPRHKITKRGQNVTFRCDPISEHNRLYWYRQTLGQGPEFLTYFQNEAQLEKSRLLSDRFSAERPKGSFSTLEIQRTEQGDSAMYLCASSQDTNYGYTFGSGTRLTVV.

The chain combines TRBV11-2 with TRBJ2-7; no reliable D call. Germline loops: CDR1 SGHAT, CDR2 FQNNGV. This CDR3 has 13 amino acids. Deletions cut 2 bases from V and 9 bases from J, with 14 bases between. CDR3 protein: CASSLMSPIGQYF. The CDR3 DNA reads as TGTGCCAGCAGCTTAATGTCGCCGATCGGGCAGTACTTC.

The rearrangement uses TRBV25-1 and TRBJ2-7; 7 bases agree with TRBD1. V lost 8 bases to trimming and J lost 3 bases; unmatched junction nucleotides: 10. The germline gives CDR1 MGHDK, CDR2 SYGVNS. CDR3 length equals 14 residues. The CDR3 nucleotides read TGTGCCAGCCGAACTCGGGACAGCAACTACGAGCAGTACTTC. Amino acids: CASRTRDSNYEQYF.

The CDR3, as DNA: TGTGCCAGCAGCCAGGGGGCAGATACGCAGTATTTT. As protein: CASSQGADTQYF. The J gene is TRBJ2-3, the V gene TRBV13; 7 nucleotides agree with TRBD1. The CDR3 contains 12 residues. V lost 5 bases and J lost 4; bases outside the gene matches: 0. CDR1 and CDR2 (germline): PRHDT, FYEKMQ (reference sequence).

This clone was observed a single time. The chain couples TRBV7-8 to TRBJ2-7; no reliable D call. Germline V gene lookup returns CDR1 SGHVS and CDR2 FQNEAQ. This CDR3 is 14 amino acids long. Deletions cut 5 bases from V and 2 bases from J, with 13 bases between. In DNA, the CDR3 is TGTGCCAGCAGCAAAGACCCCAGGCCCTACGAGCAGTACTTC. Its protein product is CASSKDPRPYEQYF.

CDR3 loop: CASSVLAGAYEQYF. CDR3 DNA: TGTGCCAGCAGCGTACTAGCGGGAGCCTACGAGCAGTACTTC. V usage is TRBV5-4 and J usage is TRBJ2-7; 11 bases fit TRBD2. The germline CDR1 and CDR2 sequences are SGHNT and YYREEE (reference sequence). Trimming took 4 bases from V and 2 from J; bases not matched to a gene: 2. The CDR3 runs 14 residues.

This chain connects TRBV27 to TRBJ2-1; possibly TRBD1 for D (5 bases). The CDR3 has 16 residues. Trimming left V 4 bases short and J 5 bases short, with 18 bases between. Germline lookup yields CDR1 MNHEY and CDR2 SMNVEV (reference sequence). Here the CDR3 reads CASSSGLFLEDNEQFF. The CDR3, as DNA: TGTGCCAGCAGTTCAGGGTTGTTTTTAGAGGACAATGAGCAGTTCTTC.

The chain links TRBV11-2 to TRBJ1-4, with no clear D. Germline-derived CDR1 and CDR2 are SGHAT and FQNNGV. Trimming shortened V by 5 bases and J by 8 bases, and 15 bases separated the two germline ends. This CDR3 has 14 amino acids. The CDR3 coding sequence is TGTGCCAGCAGCCTTTATCTAGCCCGGGAAAAACTGTTTTTT. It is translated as CASSLYLAREKLFF.

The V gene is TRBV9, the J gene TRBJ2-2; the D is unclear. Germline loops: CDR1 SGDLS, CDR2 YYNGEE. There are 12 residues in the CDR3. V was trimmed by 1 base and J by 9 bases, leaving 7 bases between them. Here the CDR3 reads CASSVPSRELFF. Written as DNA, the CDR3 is TGTGCCAGCAGCGTACCCTCCCGGGAGCTGTTTTTT.

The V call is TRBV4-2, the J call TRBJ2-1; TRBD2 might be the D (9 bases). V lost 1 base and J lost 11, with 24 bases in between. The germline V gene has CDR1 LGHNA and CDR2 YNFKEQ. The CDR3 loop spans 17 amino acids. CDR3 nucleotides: TGTGCCAGCAGCCAAGCACGGGACAGGACGCGGGAGGGGAAGCAGTTCTTC. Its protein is CASSQARDRTREGKQFF.

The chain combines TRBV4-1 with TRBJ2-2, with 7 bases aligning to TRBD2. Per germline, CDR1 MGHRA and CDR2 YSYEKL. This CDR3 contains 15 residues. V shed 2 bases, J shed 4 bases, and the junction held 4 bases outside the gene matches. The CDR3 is CASSQSGDGTGELFF. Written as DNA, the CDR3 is TGCGCCAGCAGCCAAAGCGGGGATGGCACCGGGGAGCTGTTTTTT.